Below, 29 T cell receptor beta chains from the same sample are listed, as sequenced in a study of beta chain features in type 1 diabetes. General study findings and limits: In every one of the four CD4+ subsets, TCRB CDR3s were moderately but significantly shorter in Type 1 diabetes patients.

These TCRs are of unknown antigen specificity. The authors reverse transcribed all of the isolated RNA, so sequencing captured expressed TCRB transcripts. Assay used: immunoSEQ multiplex PCR; TCRdb lists only in-frame clones, some missing. The repertoire holds hundreds of thousands of clones, with under 15% as singletons. Specimen: naive CD4+ T cells from blood. The receptors come from a young man with type 1 diabetes.

The table lists this clone with a few counts. The CDR3 loop reads CASSQDSYNTEAFF. Here the CDR3 DNA reads TGTGCCAGCAGCCAAGATTCATACAACACTGAAGCTTTCTTT. This sequence joins TRBV7-2 and TRBJ1-1; D unresolved. Between the trimmed V and J ends, which lost 5 bases and 2 bases, there was a span of 12 bases. CDR1 is SGHTA, CDR2 FQGNSA, per germline. This CDR3 spans 14 amino acids.

The table lists this clone with a few counts. The chain is built from TRBV7-6 and TRBJ2-3, with 12 positions matching TRBD1. Germline V gene lookup returns CDR1 SGHVS and CDR2 FNYEAQ. This CDR3 spans 18 amino acids. V shed 5 bases and J 0 bases; nucleotides not matched to a gene: 9. CDR3 loop: CASSKETGQGASTDTQYF. Written as DNA, the CDR3 is TGTGCCAGCAGCAAAGAGACGGGACAGGGGGCGAGCACAGATACGCAGTATTTT. Together with reference TRBV7-6 and TRBJ2-3, the CDR3 gives the full variable domain: GAGVSQSPRYKVTKRGQDVALRCDPISGHVSLYWYRQALGQGPEFLTYFNYEAQQDKSGLPNDRFSAERPEGSISTLTIQRTEQRDSAMYRCASSKETGQGASTDTQYFGPGTRLTVL.

The J gene is TRBJ2-2, the V gene TRBV9; 10 nucleotides line up with TRBD1. The CDR3 spans 15 residues. From germline, CDR1 is SGDLS and CDR2 YYNGEE. The V and J ends lost 3 bases and 5 bases, in that order; junction bases with no gene match: 4. The CDR3 region has the DNA TGTGCCAGCAGCGGCGAGGGACAGGGGACCGGGGAGCTGTTTTTT. Its translation: CASSGEGQGTGELFF.

This rearrangement joins TRBV29-1 to TRBJ1-2; tentative D call: TRBD1 (5 bases). This CDR3 has 15 amino acids. The ends were cut back, 6 bases at V and 1 base at J, with 18 bases in the middle. Germline lookup yields CDR1 SQVTM and CDR2 ANQGSEA. The CDR3: CSVAGNRHINYGYTF. The CDR3 DNA is TGCAGCGTGGCCGGAAACAGGCATATTAACTATGGCTACACCTTC.

This clone was seen a few times. This sequence joins TRBV5-4 and TRBJ2-1; the D gene is possibly TRBD2 (5 bases). V gave up 4 bases and J gave up 0 bases, with 14 bases separating them. The CDR3 has 16 residues. Germline CDR1 is SGHNT and CDR2 is YYREEE (reference sequence). The CDR3 sequence: CASSGWTGSSYNEQFF. Here the CDR3 DNA reads TGTGCCAGCAGCGGCTGGACTGGAAGCTCCTACAATGAGCAGTTCTTC.

The chain recombines TRBV30 with TRBJ1-2, with TRBD1 matching 11 bases. Germline CDR1 is GTSNPN and CDR2 is SVGIG (reference sequence). CDR3 size: 14 residues. The J segment lost 14 bases and the V segment lost 1 base, leaving 12 bases of the junction unmatched. CDR3 in amino acids: CAWSAGQGVIGGTF. DNA for the CDR3: TGTGCCTGGAGTGCGGGACAGGGGGTTATTGGAGGAACCTTC.

This clone was seen just once. This sequence joins TRBV5-1 and TRBJ2-1; TRBD1 aligns across 11 bases. V was clipped by 4 bases and J by 8 bases; unmatched bases: 8. CDR3 size: 15 residues. The germline gives CDR1 SGHRS, CDR2 YFSETQ. The CDR3 protein is CASSIGQGAQDEQFF. The CDR3, as DNA: TGCGCCAGCAGCATCGGACAGGGGGCGCAGGATGAGCAGTTCTTC.

The CDR3 protein is CASSTEAGYYGYTF. For the CDR3, the DNA is TGTGCCAGCAGCACCGAAGCAGGTTACTATGGCTACACCTTC. This chain joins TRBV7-2 and TRBJ1-2, with unresolved D. V was clipped by 5 bases and J by 3 bases, with 13 bases between them. CDR3 length equals 14 residues. Germline CDR1 reads SGHTA; CDR2 reads FQGNSA.

This clone has a handful of counts. The chain joins TRBV6-1 to TRBJ2-2, with D perhaps matching TRBD1 (5 bases). CDR3 length: 15 amino acids. The V end lost 4 bases, the J end lost 0 bases, and 9 bases lay between the germline ends. CDR1 MNHNS and CDR2 SASEGT come from the germline V gene. The CDR3 coding sequence is TGTGCCAGCAGTGCCCAGGGCCCGAACACCGGGGAGCTGTTTTTT. Amino acids: CASSAQGPNTGELFF.

The chain links TRBV4-1 to TRBJ2-1; 7 nucleotides agree with TRBD1. With 9 bases clipped from V and 6 bases from J, the junction kept 14 bases outside the gene matches. The CDR3 spans 15 residues. Germline loops: CDR1 MGHRA, CDR2 YSYEKL. CDR3 amino acids: CASNYPGQRGNEQFF. CDR3 nucleotide sequence: TGCGCCAGTAACTACCCGGGACAGAGGGGCAATGAGCAGTTCTTC.

The rearrangement joins TRBV29-1 to TRBJ2-3, with D perhaps matching TRBD2 (7 bases). The length of the CDR3 is 13 residues. Trimming shortened V by 6 bases and J by 6 bases, and 16 bases separated the two germline ends. Germline-derived CDR1 and CDR2 are SQVTM and ANQGSEA. The CDR3 coding sequence is TGCAGCGTACAGGGAGGGGTAAGGGATACGCAGTATTTT. Its translation: CSVQGGVRDTQYF.

This chain joins TRBV30 and TRBJ1-2; D remains ambiguous. The germline V and J ends were trimmed by 3 bases and 4 bases, with 9 bases remaining between them. Germline V lookup: CDR1 GTSNPN, CDR2 SVGIG (reference sequence). This CDR3 is 12 amino acids long. CDR3 sequence reads: CAWRVQVYGYTF. CDR3 DNA: TGTGCCTGGAGGGTTCAGGTCTATGGCTACACCTTC.

For the CDR3, the DNA is TGTGCCTGGGTTCGGGTTGACGAGCAGTACTTC. Protein product: CAWVRVDEQYF. The gene calls are TRBV30 and TRBJ2-7; D call uncertain. The CDR3 length is 11 residues. CDR1 is GTSNPN and CDR2 is SVGIG in the germline V gene (reference sequence). The germline V and J ends were trimmed by 5 bases and 5 bases, with 10 bases remaining between them.

This clone was observed a few times. This rearrangement joins TRBV6-1 to TRBJ2-7; D uncertain. The germline gives CDR1 MNHNS, CDR2 SASEGT. The CDR3 totals 14 residues. V was cut by 6 bases and J by 0 bases, with 12 bases left in between. The CDR3 spells CASSSQHGSYEQYF. In DNA form, the CDR3 reads TGTGCCAGCAGCTCGCAACACGGCTCCTACGAGCAGTACTTC.

This clone was found a few times. The genes are TRBV7-8 and TRBJ2-5; maybe TRBD2 (5 bases). CDR3 length: 12 amino acids. Trimming cost V 2 bases and J 9 bases, with 10 bases left between them. Per germline, CDR1 SGHVS and CDR2 FQNEAQ. This CDR3 is CASSLSLEAQYF. The CDR3 DNA sequence: TGTGCCAGCAGCTTAAGTTTGGAGGCCCAGTACTTC.

The CDR3 protein is CASSHRGRGAFF. In DNA form, the CDR3 reads TGTGCCAGCAGCCATAGGGGGCGCGGGGCTTTCTTT. The chain carries TRBV14 and TRBJ1-1; 7 bases line up with TRBD1. The CDR3 consists of 12 residues. CDR1 and CDR2 (germline): SGHDN, FVKESK. The V segment lost 3 bases and the J segment 11 bases; nucleotides outside the gene matches: 6.

This chain links TRBV6-6 with TRBJ2-3, with D possibly matching TRBD1 (6 bases). CDR3 length: 14 amino acids. Germline V CDR1 and CDR2: MNHNY, SVGAGI (reference sequence). The V end lost 6 bases, the J end lost 0 bases, and 10 bases lay between the germline ends. The CDR3 bases are TGTGCCAGCAGGACAGGCCGAAGCACAGATACGCAGTATTTT. Protein product: CASRTGRSTDTQYF.

This clone was detected only a few times. The chain employs TRBV6-1 and TRBJ2-3; weak D call: TRBD2 (5 bases). Germline assignment: CDR1 MNHNS and CDR2 SASEGT. The CDR3 runs 14 residues. V was clipped by 7 bases and J by 6 bases, with 17 bases between them. As DNA, the CDR3 is TGTGCCAGCACCCCCTCCGGGAATCTCGATACGCAGTATTTT. It translates to CASTPSGNLDTQYF.

The table lists this clone with a few counts. The same CDR3 also results from other DNA sequences found in this sample. The chain employs TRBV28 and TRBJ2-5; D ambiguous. V shed 7 bases and J shed 1 base, with 4 bases lying between them. Germline V gene data show CDR1 as MDHEN and CDR2 as SYDVKM. This CDR3 spans 11 amino acids. CDR3 residues: CASTSQETQYF. The CDR3 region has the DNA TGTGCCAGCACGAGCCAAGAGACCCAGTACTTC. The variable domain in full, with the rest retrieved from reference TRBV28 and TRBJ2-5, is DVKVTQSSRYLVKRTGEKVFLECVQDMDHENMFWYRQDPGLGLRLIYFSYDVKMKEKGDIPEGYSVSREKKERFSLILESASTNQTSMYLCASTSQETQYFGPGTRLLVL.

This rearrangement joins TRBV5-1 to TRBJ1-1, with unresolved D. The germline V gene has CDR1 SGHRS and CDR2 YFSETQ. The CDR3 runs to 13 residues. The germline V and J ends were trimmed by 1 base and 10 bases, with 14 bases remaining between them. This CDR3 is CASSLLEATGAFF. The CDR3 DNA sequence: TGCGCCAGCAGCTTGTTGGAGGCCACCGGAGCTTTCTTT.

V and J are TRBV4-2 and TRBJ2-7, with no clear D. Trimming pared 0 bases from V and 2 bases from J, leaving 2 bases between. The CDR3 extends over 12 amino acids. Germline V CDR1 and CDR2: LGHNA, YNFKEQ. CDR3 DNA: TGTGCCAGCAGCCAAGATGCCTACGAGCAGTACTTC. Translating gives CASSQDAYEQYF.

This clone turned up a few times. This specimen includes other DNA sequences encoding the same CDR3. This sequence joins TRBV20-1 and TRBJ1-2; D is undetermined. In germline, CDR1 is DFQATT, CDR2 SNEGSKA (reference sequence). CDR3 length: 10 residues. The V end was cut by 5 bases, the J end by 8 bases, with 9 bases between. CDR3 region: CSAPAGGYTF. As DNA, the CDR3 is TGCAGTGCTCCTGCGGGAGGCTACACCTTC.

This rearrangement joins TRBV9 to TRBJ2-5, with TRBD2 as a possible D gene (6 bases). V lost 0 bases to trimming and J lost 2 bases, with 17 bases between them. CDR1 SGDLS and CDR2 YYNGEE come from the germline V gene. The CDR3 runs 17 residues. The CDR3 here is CASSVGGGVVGQETQYF. The CDR3 DNA follows: TGTGCCAGCAGCGTAGGCGGCGGGGTTGTGGGACAAGAGACCCAGTACTTC.

The table lists this clone with a few counts. The rearrangement joins TRBV30 to TRBJ1-1; tentative D call: TRBD1 (5 bases). The length of the CDR3 is 15 residues. Germline CDR1 and CDR2: GTSNPN and SVGIG (reference sequence). V was cut by 1 base and J by 0 bases, with 12 bases left in between. As DNA, the CDR3 is TGTGCCTGGAGTGCCTTTGGGACTTTGAACACTGAAGCTTTCTTT. As protein: CAWSAFGTLNTEAFF.

The chain joins TRBV2 to TRBJ1-4; 7 positions match TRBD1. V shed 7 bases, J shed 3 bases, and the junction held 5 bases outside the gene matches. The CDR3 sequence is 14 residues long. Germline values: CDR1 SNHLY, CDR2 FYNNEI. Here the CDR3 reads CASNRGAANEKLFF. DNA of the CDR3: TGTGCCAGCAACAGGGGCGCAGCTAATGAAAAACTGTTTTTT.

This clone was observed a few times. The chain combines TRBV28 with TRBJ2-1; TRBD2 matches at 11 bases. CDR1 MDHEN and CDR2 SYDVKM come from the germline V gene. The CDR3 covers 15 residues. J was trimmed by 8 bases and V by 4 bases; bases with no gene match: 7. In DNA form, the CDR3 reads TGTGCCAGCAGTTCCCCTAGCGGGGGGCAGGATGAGCAGTTCTTC. Translation: CASSSPSGGQDEQFF.

The chain uses TRBV6-5 and TRBJ1-4; D call uncertain. Trimming stripped 2 bases from V and 4 bases from J, with 5 bases between. The CDR3 has 13 amino acids. Germline V lookup: CDR1 MNHEY, CDR2 SVGAGI. CDR3 DNA: TGTGCCAGCAGTTACACGGGTAATGAAAAACTGTTTTTT. This sequence encodes CASSYTGNEKLFF.

This chain joins TRBV27 and TRBJ2-7; 7 bases agree with TRBD2. J was trimmed by 0 bases and V by 8 bases; bases with no gene match: 10. The germline V gene has CDR1 MNHEY and CDR2 SMNVEV (reference sequence). The CDR3 has 15 residues. CDR3 bases: TGTGCCAGCGACCGGGGGGAGGGCGGCTCCTACGAGCAGTACTTC. This codes for CASDRGEGGSYEQYF.

This clone came up a few times. Other DNA sequences of this sample code for an identical CDR3. This chain uses TRBV20-1 with TRBJ2-5; D is unresolved. V lost 3 bases and J 2 bases, leaving 1 base between the germline ends. CDR1 is DFQATT and CDR2 is SNEGSKA in the germline V gene (reference sequence). The CDR3 covers 10 residues. CDR3 residues: CSARQETQYF. DNA of the CDR3: TGCAGTGCTAGGCAAGAGACCCAGTACTTC.